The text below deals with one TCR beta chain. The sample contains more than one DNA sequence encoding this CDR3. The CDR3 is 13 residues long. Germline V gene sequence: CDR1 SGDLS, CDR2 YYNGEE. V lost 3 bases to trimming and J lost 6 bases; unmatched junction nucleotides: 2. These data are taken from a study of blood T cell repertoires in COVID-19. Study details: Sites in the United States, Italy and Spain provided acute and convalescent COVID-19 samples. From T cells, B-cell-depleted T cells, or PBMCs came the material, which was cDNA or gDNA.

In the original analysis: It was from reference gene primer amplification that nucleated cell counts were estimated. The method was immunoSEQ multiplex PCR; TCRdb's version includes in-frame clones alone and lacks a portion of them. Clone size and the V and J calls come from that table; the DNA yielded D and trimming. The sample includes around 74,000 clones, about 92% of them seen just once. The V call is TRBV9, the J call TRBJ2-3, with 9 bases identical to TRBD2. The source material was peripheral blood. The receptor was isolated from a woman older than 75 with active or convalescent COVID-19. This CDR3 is CASSAGTSDTQYF. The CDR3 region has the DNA TGTGCCAGCAGCGCCGGGACTAGCGATACGCAGTATTTT.